This TCR beta chain stems from a study of tumor and adjacent non-tumor tissue in lung cancer. Study as a whole: Patients were aged about 31 to 85, approximately ten men and about five women, stage I to III.

This sample's RNA came from whole unsorted tissue. Between August and November 2014, newly diagnosed, chemotherapy-naive lung cancer patients underwent thoracic surgery in China. As concerns this clonotype: Its antigen is not known. No conserved phenylalanine or tryptophan is present at the end of the CDR3, so a read error is the likely explanation.

The germline V gene encodes CDR1 KGHDR and CDR2 SFDVKD. The CDR3 length is 18 residues. Study outcomes and limitations: Tumor TCR diversity, when higher, was linked to shorter survival. Normal lung showed higher cumulative top 100 clone frequency than tumor.

The library came from three nested PCR rounds adapted from ARM-PCR protocols. MiXCR, run by TCRdb on the multiplex PCR reads, gives a single entry per CDR3 protein. This table holds some 77,000 distinct CDR3 sequences, roughly 70% found once. The TCR originated in a woman in her sixties or seventies with non-small cell lung cancer. The sequenced sample was lung tumor tissue. The chain combines TRBV24-1 with TRBJ2-1, with 10 nucleotides matching TRBD2. The CDR3 nucleotides read TGTGCCACCAGTGACCCTGACTATAGCGGGAGGCCCTACGATGAGCAGTTCCTC. It encodes CATSDPDYSGRPYDEQFL.